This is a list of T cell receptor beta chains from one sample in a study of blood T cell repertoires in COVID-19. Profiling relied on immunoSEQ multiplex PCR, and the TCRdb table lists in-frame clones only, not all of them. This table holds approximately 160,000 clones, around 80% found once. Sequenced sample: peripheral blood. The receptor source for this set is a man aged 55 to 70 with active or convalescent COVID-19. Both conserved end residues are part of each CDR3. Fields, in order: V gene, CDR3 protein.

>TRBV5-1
CASSRDRESGELFF
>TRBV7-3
CASSQDRVGTEAFF
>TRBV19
CASQLSGTGSYEQYF
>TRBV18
CASSPGQGSSYEQYF
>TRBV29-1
CSVDSLQETQYF
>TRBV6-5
CASSRQGTNYGYTF
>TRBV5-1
CASSDRTYNEQFF
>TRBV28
CASSPPPGQGTEQYF
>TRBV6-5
CASRLLTGTETQYF
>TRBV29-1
CSVPDPRGVVYEQYF
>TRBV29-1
CSVEGDRGDTQYF
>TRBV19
CASSIGTGGGIYEQYF
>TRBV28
CASDQTTHSQRQHF
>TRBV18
CASAGTSVTDTQYF
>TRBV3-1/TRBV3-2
CASSQGWRTGEAFF
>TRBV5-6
CASSQGTLTYGYTF
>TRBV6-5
CASSYRTTSTDTQYF
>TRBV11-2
CASLRRASGGTGELFF
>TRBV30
CAWSVLAGQRTGNTIYF
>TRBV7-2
CASSVGQGQETQYF
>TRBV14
CASSLQAGSTGELFF
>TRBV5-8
CASSHGTEADTQYF
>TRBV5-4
CASSPGGTVYEQYF
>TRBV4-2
CASSLLPGVNTGELFF
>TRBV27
CASRIQGAGETQYF